Presented here are 24 T cell receptor beta chains from one specimen sequenced in a study of shared clonotypes between healthy human individuals (dated by TCRdb to about 2020). The receptor library was made with the immunoSEQ multiplex PCR assay. Entries here come from immuneACCESS through TCRdb and include only in-frame sequences with V and J called. Some clones fail to appear in such tables; in the studies checked, an unresolved V gene covers under half of the shortfall, and the cause of the remainder is unknown. Counted in this sample were around 430,000 clones; 70% to 80% of them appeared once. The ten largest make up roughly 13% of the sample. Sequenced sample: PBMCs. These receptors all stem from a woman in her thirties or forties in good health. Some clones in this sample may be carry-over from other donors' samples.

A single count supports this clone. V gene TRBV5-1 combines with J gene TRBJ2-2; TRBD1 matches at 7 bases. Trimming removed 0 bases from V and 3 bases from J; junction bases left unmatched: 5. The CDR3 sequence is 16 residues long. Germline lookup yields CDR1 SGHRS and CDR2 YFSETQ. The CDR3 coding sequence is TGCGCCAGCAGCTTGGGAGTTACAGGGGACACCGGGGAGCTGTTTTTT. Protein product: CASSLGVTGDTGELFF.

The chain joins TRBV18 to TRBJ1-5; 7 bases agree with TRBD1. CDR3 length: 15 amino acids. CDR1 is KGHSH, CDR2 LQKENI, per germline. The ends lost 3 bases at V and 2 bases at J; junction bases unmatched: 4. The CDR3: CASSPTGSGNQPQHF. CDR3 DNA: TGTGCCAGCTCACCGACAGGGAGTGGCAATCAGCCCCAGCATTTT.

This chain connects TRBV7-2 to TRBJ2-3; no reliable D call. This CDR3 comprises 15 residues. V was cut by 0 bases and J by 2 bases, with 9 bases left in between. Germline CDR1 reads SGHTA; CDR2 reads FQGNSA. CDR3 in amino acids: CASSLAVGYTDTQYF. The CDR3 bases are TGTGCCAGCAGCTTAGCGGTCGGATACACAGATACGCAGTATTTT.

This chain connects TRBV10-3 to TRBJ1-2, with 7 positions matching TRBD1. The V gene's germline CDR1 is ENHRY and CDR2 SYGVKD. J was trimmed by 1 base and V by 2 bases; bases with no gene match: 1. The CDR3 extends over 14 amino acids. CDR3 protein: CAISEGTVNYGYTF. CDR3 coding DNA: TGTGCCATCAGTGAGGGGACAGTTAACTATGGCTACACCTTC.

The chain has TRBV11-2 and TRBJ2-2, with D perhaps being TRBD1 or TRBD2 (5 bases each). This CDR3 contains 16 residues. The germline V gene encodes CDR1 SGHAT and CDR2 FQNNGV. Trimming took 1 base from V and 7 from J, leaving 16 bases between them. As DNA, the CDR3 is TGTGCCAGCAGCTTAGTTTCGGGGCTAGGTGTCGGGGAGCTGTTTTTT. It yields the protein CASSLVSGLGVGELFF. The whole variable domain, remainder taken from reference TRBV11-2 and TRBJ2-2, is EAGVAQSPRYKIIEKRQSVAFWCNPISGHATLYWYQQILGQGPKLLIQFQNNGVVDDSQLPKDRFSAERLKGVDSTLKIQPAKLEDSAVYLCASSLVSGLGVGELFFGEGSRLTVL.

V is TRBV7-2 and J is TRBJ2-2, with TRBD2 matching over 11 bases. Unmatched junction bases numbered 4, after V lost 6 bases and J lost 1 base. Germline-derived CDR1 and CDR2 are SGHTA and FQGNSA. The CDR3 contains 16 residues. The CDR3 reads CASRLAGGGNTGELFF. CDR3 in DNA: TGTGCCAGCAGGCTAGCGGGAGGAGGGAACACCGGGGAGCTGTTTTTT.

The chain recombines TRBV5-1 with TRBJ2-3, with TRBD1 matching over 8 bases. V shed 2 bases and J 4 bases; nucleotides not matched to a gene: 6. The CDR3 covers 15 residues. CDR1 and CDR2 from the germline V gene are SGHRS and YFSETQ. The CDR3 DNA is TGCGCCAGCAGCTTAGCCGGACAGGGTTCAGATACGCAGTATTTT. Translating it yields CASSLAGQGSDTQYF.

This chain joins TRBV19 and TRBJ1-5; D uncertain. The CDR3 is 15 amino acids. Trimming shortened V by 7 bases and J by 0 bases, and 13 bases separated the two germline ends. Germline assignment: CDR1 LNHDA and CDR2 SQIVND (reference sequence). This CDR3 reads CASTMAGYSNQPQHF. In DNA, the CDR3 is TGTGCCAGTACCATGGCGGGGTATAGCAATCAGCCCCAGCATTTT.

The chain uses TRBV13 and TRBJ1-5; the D is unclear. CDR1 is PRHDT and CDR2 is FYEKMQ in the germline V gene (reference sequence). V was shortened by 4 bases and J by 0 bases, with 7 bases between the two germline ends. This CDR3 is built from 14 residues. The CDR3 sequence: CASSYGYSNQPQHF. The CDR3 DNA reads TGTGCCAGCAGCTACGGATATAGCAATCAGCCCCAGCATTTT.

This chain links TRBV11-1 with TRBJ2-1; tentatively, D is TRBD2 (7 bases). The CDR3 contains 16 residues. Germline V CDR1 and CDR2: SGHAT, FQDESV (reference sequence). V was cut by 6 bases and J by 0 bases, with 15 bases left in between. The CDR3 sequence is CASRGAGDGSYNEQFF. CDR3 DNA sequence: TGTGCCAGCAGGGGGGCGGGGGACGGCTCCTACAATGAGCAGTTCTTC.

This clone has just a few counts. The V call is TRBV9, the J call TRBJ2-5, with D perhaps matching TRBD1 (7 bases). CDR3 length equals 15 residues. The V end lost 0 bases, the J end lost 5 bases, and 14 bases lay between the germline ends. Germline V gene lookup returns CDR1 SGDLS and CDR2 YYNGEE. The CDR3 DNA sequence: TGTGCCAGCAGCGTAGCAGCGGAGGGGGCTGAGACCCAGTACTTC. Protein product: CASSVAAEGAETQYF.

CDR3 in DNA: TGCGCCAGCAGCCAAGGGGTGTGGACAGATGAAGCTTTCTTT. Translation: CASSQGVWTDEAFF. This rearrangement joins TRBV4-1 to TRBJ1-1; TRBD1 is a possible D gene (6 bases). The germline V gene has CDR1 MGHRA and CDR2 YSYEKL. The CDR3 is 14 residues long. V dropped 1 base and J dropped 7 bases, with 13 bases sitting between them.

In DNA form, the CDR3 reads TGTGCCAGCACCCCCGGGACTAGCGGCAAAGAGACCCAGTACTTC. Translated: CASTPGTSGKETQYF. The genes are TRBV27 and TRBJ2-5; 11 nucleotides agree with TRBD2. The CDR3 has 15 residues. J lost 3 bases, V lost 7 bases, and 7 bases had no gene match. Germline-derived CDR1 and CDR2 are MNHEY and SMNVEV (reference sequence).

This clone was seen a handful of times. V gene TRBV5-1 combines with J gene TRBJ2-1, with 8 bases that match TRBD1. The J segment lost 7 bases and the V segment lost 0 bases, leaving 9 bases of the junction unmatched. CDR1 and CDR2 from the germline V gene are SGHRS and YFSETQ. The CDR3 runs to 16 residues. The CDR3 reads CASSLGPAGQENEQFF. As DNA, the CDR3 is TGCGCCAGCAGCTTGGGACCGGCGGGACAGGAAAATGAGCAGTTCTTC.

The DNA of the CDR3 is TGCGCCAGCAGCTTGGGGCAGGTGAGCTCCTACAATGAGCAGTTCTTC. Encoded protein: CASSLGQVSSYNEQFF. The chain employs TRBV5-1 and TRBJ2-1; no reliable D call. The CDR3 totals 16 residues. CDR1 is SGHRS and CDR2 is YFSETQ in the germline V gene. With 0 bases removed from V and 0 bases from J, the gap between germline ends came to 10 bases. Supplemented by reference TRBV5-1 and TRBJ2-1, the full variable domain reads KAGVTQTPRYLIKTRGQQVTLSCSPISGHRSVSWYQQTPGQGLQFLFEYFSETQRNKGNFPGRFSGRQFSNSRSEMNVSTLELGDSALYLCASSLGQVSSYNEQFFGPGTRLTVL.

The J gene is TRBJ1-1, the V gene TRBV2, with a weak D call TRBD1 (6 bases). In germline, CDR1 is SNHLY, CDR2 FYNNEI. V lost 6 bases and J 6 bases, leaving 11 bases between the germline ends. The CDR3 is 12 residues long. The DNA of the CDR3 is TGTGCCAGCAGGGGGGCGGGGCCTGAAGCTTTCTTT. Translation: CASRGAGPEAFF.

The chain combines TRBV30 with TRBJ2-7; no clear D gene. Germline lookup yields CDR1 GTSNPN and CDR2 SVGIG (reference sequence). Trimming pared 3 bases from V and 0 bases from J, leaving 12 bases between. The CDR3 runs 14 residues. The CDR3, as DNA: TGTGCCTGGAGCGTTGCGGAAAGCTCCTACGAGCAGTACTTC. It codes for CAWSVAESSYEQYF.

This chain connects TRBV27 to TRBJ2-5; 8 nucleotides align to TRBD1. The CDR3 totals 18 residues. Germline V gene sequence: CDR1 MNHEY, CDR2 SMNVEV (reference sequence). J was trimmed by 3 bases and V by 7 bases; bases with no gene match: 19. CDR3 sequence: CASKTYKGQGLRKETQYF. CDR3 in DNA: TGTGCCAGCAAAACGTACAAAGGACAGGGATTGCGGAAAGAGACCCAGTACTTC.

This clone was counted a single time. Other DNA sequences in the same sample also yield this CDR3. V and J are TRBV30 and TRBJ1-5; no definite D call. The CDR3 has 13 residues. V lost 2 bases and J lost 4, with 9 bases in between. Germline V gene sequence: CDR1 GTSNPN, CDR2 SVGIG (reference sequence). CDR3 loop: CAWSSSGNQPQHF. CDR3 in DNA: TGTGCCTGGAGTTCTTCAGGTAATCAGCCCCAGCATTTT. Drawing the rest from reference TRBV30 and TRBJ1-5, the complete variable domain is SQTIHQWPATLVQPVGSPLSLECTVEGTSNPNLYWYRQAAGRGLQLLFYSVGIGQISSEVPQNLSASRPQDRQFILSSKKLLLSDSGFYLCAWSSSGNQPQHFGDGTRLSIL.

J is TRBJ1-1 and V is TRBV4-1, with a weak D call TRBD1 (5 bases). The CDR3 spans 15 residues. Germline values: CDR1 MGHRA, CDR2 YSYEKL. V lost 2 bases, J lost 1 base, and 11 bases lay in between. For the CDR3, the DNA is TGCGCCAGCAGCCAATCGCCGGGGCGGAACACTGAAGCTTTCTTT. Protein product: CASSQSPGRNTEAFF.

The chain employs TRBV5-1 and TRBJ2-1; 9 bases align to TRBD1. Unmatched junction bases numbered 5, after V lost 4 bases and J lost 9 bases. CDR1 and CDR2 (germline): SGHRS, YFSETQ. This CDR3 has 13 residues. The DNA for the CDR3 is TGCGCCAGCAGCGACCACAGGGGGCTTGAGCAGTTCTTC. Protein: CASSDHRGLEQFF.

In its sample, this clone was seen a few times. The rearrangement uses TRBV19 and TRBJ1-2; tentatively, D is TRBD1 (6 bases). V lost 7 bases, J lost 4 bases, and 10 bases lay in between. This CDR3 region has 12 residues. The germline gives CDR1 LNHDA, CDR2 SQIVND (reference sequence). The CDR3 here is CASNQGLYGYTF. CDR3 sequence (DNA): TGTGCCAGTAATCAGGGGCTCTATGGCTACACCTTC.

The V and J genes are TRBV9 and TRBJ2-2; 7 nucleotides agree with TRBD2. V was clipped by 4 bases and J by 6 bases; unmatched bases: 12. CDR1 is SGDLS and CDR2 is YYNGEE in the germline V gene. The CDR3 has 16 amino acids. CDR3 protein: CASSTPRDREAGELFF. In DNA, the CDR3 is TGTGCCAGCAGCACACCGAGGGACCGGGAGGCCGGGGAGCTGTTTTTT.

About this clone itself: Other DNA sequences within the sample encode an identical CDR3. CDR3 sequence (DNA): TGTGCCAGCAGCTTAGTTGCGGGGAACACTGAAGCTTTCTTT. Protein product: CASSLVAGNTEAFF. The chain couples TRBV7-8 to TRBJ1-1; unclear D gene. This CDR3 is built from 14 residues. Trimming cost V 1 base and J 1 base, with 7 bases left between them. CDR1 is SGHVS, CDR2 FQNEAQ, per germline.